This T cell receptor beta chain was documented in a study of blood T cell repertoires in COVID-19. Study background: COVID-19 samples from acute and convalescent phases originated in the United States, Italy and Spain. T cells, B-cell-depleted T cells, or PBMCs supplied cDNA or gDNA.

Source study methods: Amplification of reference gene primers provided the estimated nucleated cell counts. The repertoire was sequenced with immunoSEQ multiplex PCR; TCRdb's copy has only in-frame clones and lacks some. That table supplies the V and J calls and clone size; D and trimming were determined from the DNA. The profile shows around 100,000 clones, 75% to 90% of them singletons. CDR3 length equals 13 residues. Trimming removed 4 bases at V and 1 base at J, with 8 bases between. Germline V gene sequence: CDR1 LGHDT, CDR2 YNNKEL (reference sequence). This clone appeared a single time. The sequencing sample was made of peripheral blood. The clonotype originates from a woman aged 50 to 60 with acute or convalescent COVID-19. The rearrangement uses TRBV3-1 (or the pseudogene TRBV3-2) and TRBJ2-7, with D maybe TRBD1 (6 bases). The CDR3 region is CASSLTGSYEQYF. Written as DNA, the CDR3 is TGTGCCAGCAGCCTCACAGGGTCCTACGAGCAGTACTTC.